The 22 T cell receptor beta chains below all came from one sample that was sequenced in a study of blood T cell repertoires in COVID-19. Here immunoSEQ multiplex PCR was the method, and the copy in TCRdb shows in-frame clones only, minus some. The repertoire holds some 390,000 clones, with 80% to 90% as singletons. The source material was peripheral blood. Receptors were obtained from a woman between 55 and 75 years old with COVID-19, enrolled during active disease.

The chain joins TRBV4-1 to TRBJ1-5, with 7 nucleotides matching TRBD1. Germline V gene sequence: CDR1 MGHRA, CDR2 YSYEKL. The CDR3 consists of 15 residues. The V gene end was trimmed by 0 bases and the J gene end by 5 bases; junction bases not matched to a gene: 4. The CDR3 is CASSQDEGAYQPQHF. For the CDR3, the DNA is TGCGCCAGCAGCCAAGATGAGGGGGCCTATCAGCCCCAGCATTTT.

The chain recombines TRBV30 with TRBJ1-1; 8 bases fit TRBD1. This CDR3 contains 15 residues. The germline CDR1 and CDR2 sequences are GTSNPN and SVGIG (reference sequence). V shed 1 base, J shed 4 bases, and the junction held 8 bases outside the gene matches. The CDR3 DNA sequence: TGTGCCTGGAGTGCCTTCGGACAGGGAGGCACTGAAGCTTTCTTT. This encodes CAWSAFGQGGTEAFF.

The rearrangement joins TRBV6-5 to TRBJ2-2, with no clear D. V lost 6 bases and J 0 bases, leaving 8 bases between the germline ends. The CDR3 is 14 residues long. The germline gives CDR1 MNHEY, CDR2 SVGAGI. The CDR3 DNA reads TGTGCCAGCAGCCTTCTCGCGAACACCGGGGAGCTGTTTTTT. Its protein is CASSLLANTGELFF.

The rearrangement uses TRBV4-1 and TRBJ1-3, with TRBD1 as a possible D gene (5 bases). The ends were cut back, 2 bases at V and 0 bases at J, with 11 bases in the middle. Germline loops: CDR1 MGHRA, CDR2 YSYEKL. The CDR3 is 16 amino acids. CDR3 in DNA: TGCGCCAGCAGCCAAAGGGGAGGTTTCTCTGGAAACACCATATATTTT. Translating gives CASSQRGGFSGNTIYF.

The chain recombines TRBV12-3 or TRBV12-4 with TRBJ2-1, with no clear D. Trimming stripped 0 bases from V and 12 bases from J, with 12 bases between. The CDR3 length is 13 residues. Here the CDR3 reads CASSLAIRAGQFF. The CDR3 nucleotides are TGTGCCAGCAGTTTAGCGATAAGAGCCGGGCAGTTCTTC.

The CDR3 loop is CASSQQGVNYEQYF. In nucleotides, the CDR3 is TGTGCCAGCAGCCAGCAGGGGGTCAACTACGAGCAGTACTTC. The rearrangement links TRBV3-1 (or the pseudogene TRBV3-2) to TRBJ2-7; TRBD1 agrees at 7 bases. CDR1 and CDR2 (germline): LGHDT, YNNKEL (reference sequence). After removal of 3 bases from V and 3 bases from J, the junction contained 5 bases not matched to a gene. This CDR3 spans 14 amino acids.

This clone was seen a handful of times. The CDR3 DNA reads as TGTGCCAGCAAAGGAGAGGGTAAAAGGGGCAATCAGCCCCAGCATTTT. Protein: CASKGEGKRGNQPQHF. The rearrangement uses TRBV2 and TRBJ1-5; D remains ambiguous. Trimming removed 7 bases from V and 2 bases from J, with 18 bases in between. The CDR3 is 16 residues long. Germline lookup yields CDR1 SNHLY and CDR2 FYNNEI. Supplemented by reference TRBV2 and TRBJ1-5, the full variable domain reads EPEVTQTPSHQVTQMGQEVILRCVPISNHLYFYWYRQILGQKVEFLVSFYNNEISEKSEIFDDQFSVERPDGSNFTLKIRSTKLEDSAMYFCASKGEGKRGNQPQHFGDGTRLSIL.

This chain uses TRBV5-6 with TRBJ2-7, with 12 bases fitting TRBD2. The CDR3 contains 19 residues. The ends lost 0 bases at V and 5 bases at J; junction bases unmatched: 15. The germline gives CDR1 SGHDT, CDR2 YYEEEE. The chain's CDR3 is CASSLEPALAGGRQDEQYF. The CDR3 coding sequence is TGTGCCAGCAGCTTGGAGCCCGCGCTAGCGGGGGGGCGTCAAGACGAGCAGTACTTC.

The chain links TRBV13 to TRBJ2-7; weak D call: TRBD1 (5 bases). The germline V gene encodes CDR1 PRHDT and CDR2 FYEKMQ (reference sequence). Trimming cost V 6 bases and J 0 bases, with 6 bases left between them. There are 12 residues in the CDR3. The CDR3: CASSDSSYEQYF. The CDR3 nucleotides read TGTGCCAGCAGTGACAGCTCCTACGAGCAGTACTTC. The whole variable domain, remainder taken from reference TRBV13 and TRBJ2-7, is AAGVIQSPRHLIKEKRETATLKCYPIPRHDTVYWYQQGPGQDPQFLISFYEKMQSDKGSIPDRFSAQQFSDYHSELNMSSLELGDSALYFCASSDSSYEQYFGPGTRLTVT.

The rearrangement links TRBV15 to TRBJ1-2; 7 bases are a match to TRBD1. CDR3 length: 13 residues. The ends lost 3 bases at V and 4 bases at J; junction bases unmatched: 2. Germline V gives CDR1 LNHNV, CDR2 YYDKDF (reference sequence). The CDR3 loop reads CATSSTGVYGYTF. For the CDR3, the DNA is TGTGCCACCAGCAGTACAGGGGTCTATGGCTACACCTTC.

This clone was counted a few times. The CDR3: CASSGQYYGYTF. In DNA form, the CDR3 reads TGTGCCAGCAGTGGACAGTACTATGGCTACACCTTC. This chain joins TRBV28 and TRBJ1-2; TRBD1 might be the D (6 bases). The germline gives CDR1 MDHEN, CDR2 SYDVKM. This CDR3 is built from 12 residues. V lost 5 bases and J lost 3, with 7 bases in between.

This chain links TRBV3-1 (or the pseudogene TRBV3-2) with TRBJ1-2; 7 bases are shared with TRBD1. Per germline, CDR1 LGHDT and CDR2 YNNKEL (reference sequence). Trimming at V came to 0 bases and at J to 5 bases, leaving 9 bases not matched to a gene. The CDR3 covers 16 residues. CDR3 DNA: TGTGCCAGCAGCCAAGATCGGGCAGGGGGTGGATATGGCTACACCTTC. Protein: CASSQDRAGGGYGYTF.

The chain couples TRBV2 to TRBJ1-2; 9 bases are shared with TRBD1. The CDR3 length is 13 residues. Germline CDR1 is SNHLY and CDR2 is FYNNEI. J was trimmed by 2 bases and V by 6 bases; bases with no gene match: 1. The CDR3 loop reads CASSGQGNYGYTF. The CDR3 coding sequence is TGTGCCAGCAGCGGACAGGGGAACTATGGCTACACCTTC. The full variable domain, rest sourced from reference TRBV2 and TRBJ1-2, is EPEVTQTPSHQVTQMGQEVILRCVPISNHLYFYWYRQILGQKVEFLVSFYNNEISEKSEIFDDQFSVERPDGSNFTLKIRSTKLEDSAMYFCASSGQGNYGYTFGSGTRLTVV.

The chain couples TRBV21-1 to TRBJ2-1; the D segment call TRBD2 is taken from the table without a DNA check. TRBV21-1 is a listed pseudogene. The CDR3 spans 15 residues. The CDR3 loop is CASSKVAGAGGEQFF. The DNA of the CDR3 is TGTGCCAGCAGCAAGGTGGCAGGCGCCGGGGGTGAGCAGTTCTTC.

The chain combines TRBV12-3 or TRBV12-4 with TRBJ1-2; TRBD1 is a possible D gene (6 bases). Trimming stripped 5 bases from V and 13 bases from J, with 17 bases between. This CDR3 has 12 amino acids. The CDR3 DNA is TGTGCCAGCAGTGCTGTGGGGGCCGGACCCACCTTC. Its protein product is CASSAVGAGPTF.

The chain couples TRBV29-1 to TRBJ2-5, with D maybe TRBD2 (5 bases). V was cut by 4 bases and J by 2 bases, with 23 bases left in between. Germline CDR1 SQVTM, CDR2 ANQGSEA. CDR3 length equals 17 residues. CDR3 in amino acids: CSVVLLTGRGKQETQYF. CDR3 coding DNA: TGCAGCGTTGTCCTCCTGACGGGAAGAGGAAAACAAGAGACCCAGTACTTC. Full variable domain (outside the CDR3, taken from reference TRBV29-1 and TRBJ2-5): SAVISQKPSRDICQRGTSLTIQCQVDSQVTMMFWYRQQPGQSLTLIATANQGSEATYESGFVIDKFPISRPNLTFSTLTVSNMSPEDSSIYLCSVVLLTGRGKQETQYFGPGTRLLVL.

V is TRBV7-3 and J is TRBJ2-2; 9 bases fit TRBD1. This CDR3 is 16 amino acids long. Trimming removed 5 bases from V and 6 bases from J; junction bases left unmatched: 10. The germline gives CDR1 SGHTA, CDR2 FQGTGA. CDR3 nucleotide sequence: TGTGCCAGCAGCCATCCGGGACAGGGAAATTCCGGGGAGCTGTTTTTT. Protein product: CASSHPGQGNSGELFF.

The rearrangement joins TRBV9 to TRBJ2-1; 7 bases fit TRBD2. From germline, CDR1 is SGDLS and CDR2 YYNGEE. Unmatched junction bases numbered 6, after V lost 3 bases and J lost 3 bases. The CDR3 consists of 15 residues. CDR3 sequence: CASSGGLEFYNEQFF. DNA for the CDR3: TGTGCCAGCAGCGGAGGACTAGAGTTCTACAATGAGCAGTTCTTC.

This chain links TRBV4-2 with TRBJ1-4, with D unclear. The length of the CDR3 is 15 residues. V lost 4 bases, J lost 8 bases, and 17 bases lay in between. CDR1 and CDR2 from the germline V gene are LGHNA and YNFKEQ. The CDR3 protein is CASSPQRLREEKLFF. CDR3 sequence (DNA): TGTGCCAGCAGCCCGCAACGACTACGGGAAGAAAAACTGTTTTTT.

The rearrangement links TRBV6-2 or TRBV6-3 to TRBJ1-1; 7 bases fit TRBD1. With 4 bases clipped from V and 5 bases from J, the junction kept 13 bases outside the gene matches. This CDR3 spans 16 amino acids. CDR1 is MNHEY and CDR2 is SVGEGT in the germline V gene. The CDR3 DNA sequence: TGTGCCAGCAGTTCCGCCGTGCGGGCAGGGGGTACTGAAGCTTTCTTT. Amino acids: CASSSAVRAGGTEAFF.

This clone showed up just a few times. The V gene is TRBV3-1 (or the pseudogene TRBV3-2), the J gene TRBJ1-2, with D tentatively TRBD1 (6 bases). This CDR3 is 14 amino acids long. With 4 bases removed from V and 8 bases from J, the gap between germline ends came to 17 bases. CDR1 and CDR2 (germline): LGHDT, YNNKEL (reference sequence). CDR3 DNA sequence: TGTGCCAGCAGCCCACGGACAGCTTCTGGGGGCTACACCTTC. Amino acids: CASSPRTASGGYTF.

This clone has a single count. This rearrangement joins TRBV28 to TRBJ2-2; 10 bases map to TRBD1. CDR1 is MDHEN and CDR2 is SYDVKM in the germline V gene. V shed 4 bases, J shed 3 bases, and the junction held 8 bases outside the gene matches. The CDR3 totals 17 residues. Written as DNA, the CDR3 is TGTGCCAGCAGTTCTCGACCCGGGACAGGGGACACCGGGGAGCTGTTTTTT. It translates to CASSSRPGTGDTGELFF.